This TCR beta chain came from a study of blood T cell repertoires in COVID-19. Study context: COVID-19 samples collected from the United States, Italy and Spain covered acute and convalescent phases. T cells, B-cell-depleted T cells, or PBMCs provided the cDNA or gDNA that served as material.

TCRdb keeps only in-frame clones here, not all; method: immunoSEQ multiplex PCR. This sample has roughly 340,000 clones, with 80% to 90% found just once. With 5 bases clipped from V and 2 bases from J, the junction kept 5 bases outside the gene matches. This CDR3 region has 16 residues. The germline gives CDR1 LNHDA, CDR2 SQIVND (reference sequence). Participants had their cohort set by participant-reported clinical history. The TCR was taken from a man younger than 35 who had recovered from COVID-19. Sequencing was carried out using PBMCs or T cells enriched from blood (not recorded which). This sequence joins TRBV19 and TRBJ2-3; 12 bases are shared with TRBD2. The CDR3 coding sequence is TGTGCCAGTAGTTCCGGACTAGCGGGGCACACAGATACGCAGTATTTT. It translates to CASSSGLAGHTDTQYF.